This T cell receptor beta chain was identified in a study of T cell changes during pregnancy in multiple sclerosis. The protocol was immunoSEQ multiplex PCR, while the TCRdb copy is restricted to in-frame clones and leaves out a portion. Of 38,000 or so clones in the sample, around 93% were seen once. V lost 2 bases, J lost 3 bases, and 8 bases stayed unmatched. From germline, CDR1 is SNHLY and CDR2 FYNNEI. This CDR3 region has 17 residues. This TCR derives from a female donor with multiple sclerosis, enrolled in a pregnancy study. The chain uses TRBV2 and TRBJ2-5; 11 nucleotides align to TRBD2. Source: CD4+ T cells from peripheral blood mononuclear cells, taken in the first trimester of pregnancy. CDR3 loop: CASSEWGLADPKETQYF. CDR3 DNA: TGTGCCAGCAGTGAATGGGGACTAGCGGACCCCAAAGAGACCCAGTACTTC.